A selection of T cell receptor beta chains follows, all from one sample in a study of T cell clonotyping in hematopoietic cell transplantation. Profiling relied on immunoSEQ multiplex PCR, and the TCRdb table lists in-frame clones only, not all of them. Of about 27,000 clones in the sample, under 97% were seen once. Sequences were obtained from peripheral blood mononuclear cells. These TCRs come from a man in his fifties or sixties in good health. Some clones in this sample may be carry-over from other donors' samples. The CDR3 runs from the conserved cysteine through the conserved F or W. Each record gives: clone size, D gene, J gene, V gene, CDR3 DNA, CDR3 protein. A D gene is named only where the DNA matches it firmly. For some rows the clone size is stated as once, few or many, or as a class when expanded; others skip it.

>NA|NA|TRBJ2-4|TRBV4-3
TGCGCCAGCAGCCAAGAATGGGGACGAAGGCTAGCCAAAAACATTCAGTACTTC
CASSQEWGRRLAKNIQYF
>NA|NA|TRBJ1-1|TRBV5-1
TGCGCCAGCAGTCAAACGGACAGAGTCAACACTGAAGCTTTCTTT
CASSQTDRVNTEAFF
>NA|NA|TRBJ2-5|TRBV2
TGTGCCACCGTTATGGAGACGAAAGAGACCCAGTACTTC
CATVMETKETQYF
>NA|NA|TRBJ1-1|TRBV9
TGTGCCAGCAGCGCTTCGACCGAGACGCCGAACACTGAAGCTTTCTTT
CASSASTETPNTEAFF
>NA|NA|TRBJ1-5|TRBV5-8
TGTGCCAGCAGCTTGGGGGTACGCGTTAATCAGCCCCAGCATTTT
CASSLGVRVNQPQHF
>once|NA|TRBJ1-6|TRBV4-1
TGCGCCAGCAGCCAATCTAAGAGTAATAATTCACCCCTCCACTTT
CASSQSKSNNSPLHF
>NA|NA|TRBJ1-2|TRBV4-3
TGCGCCAGCAGCCAAGGGGCTGGGGGCTACACCTTC
CASSQGAGGYTF
>once|NA|TRBJ1-1|TRBV30
TGTGCCTGGAGGTATGGGAACACTGAAGCTTTCTTT
CAWRYGNTEAFF
>NA|TRBD1|TRBJ2-7|TRBV6-1
TGTGCCAGCAGTGATGGGACAGGGGGGCCCTACGAGCAGTACTTC
CASSDGTGGPYEQYF
>NA|NA|TRBJ2-3|TRBV4-3
TGCGCCAGCAGCCAACAACTAGCTAGCACAGATACGCAGTATTTT
CASSQQLASTDTQYF
>NA|TRBD1|TRBJ1-5|TRBV6-5
TGTGCCAGCAGTTTCACAGGGGCCCAGCCCCAGCATTTT
CASSFTGAQPQHF
>once|NA|TRBJ1-6|TRBV7-9
TGTGCCAGCAGCTTCGGGTTGGGACCGAAAAATTCACCCCTCCACTTT
CASSFGLGPKNSPLHF
>NA|TRBD1|TRBJ1-1|TRBV19
TGTGCCAGTAGTATAGATCGAGGGACAGGCTTTATGAACACTGAAGCTTTCTTT
CASSIDRGTGFMNTEAFF
>once|NA|TRBJ2-7|TRBV30
TGTGCCTGGAGACCCCCTGGCCAGAACAGGAACGACGAGCAGTACTTC
CAWRPPGQNRNDEQYF
>NA|TRBD2|TRBJ2-5|TRBV5-1
TGCGCCAGCAGACCGACTAGCGGGGTAGAGACCCAGTACTTC
CASRPTSGVETQYF
>NA|TRBD1|TRBJ1-5|TRBV7-2
TGTGCCAGCAGTTCCGACAGGGGGCGACGACAGCCCCAGCATTTT
CASSSDRGRRQPQHF
>NA|NA|TRBJ1-5|TRBV28
TGTGCCAGCAACCCGTCGGAGAGGGGAGAGAGGCAGCCCCAGCATTTT
CASNPSERGERQPQHF
>NA|NA|TRBJ1-2|TRBV7-8
TGTGCCAGCAGCGATCGCATACATGGCTACACCTTC
CASSDRIHGYTF
>once|NA|TRBJ1-5|TRBV6-5
TGTGCCAGCAGATTGGCCGCGGGGAGCAATCAGCCCCAGCATTTT
CASRLAAGSNQPQHF
>NA|NA|TRBJ2-4|TRBV30
TGTGCCTGGAGTGTAACAGGGCGGAACATTCAGTACTTC
CAWSVTGRNIQYF
>NA|NA|TRBJ1-6|TRBV19
TGTGCCAGTAGTATCCGACTCCAGGGGTATAATTCACCCCTCCACTTT
CASSIRLQGYNSPLHF
>NA|NA|TRBJ1-1|TRBV7-9
TGTGCCAGCAGCTTAGAGAGGAGGGGAGGCACTGAAGCTTTCTTT
CASSLERRGGTEAFF
>NA|TRBD1|TRBJ1-1|TRBV7-2
TGTGCCAGCAGCTCCCGGGACAGTGAAGCTTTCTTT
CASSSRDSEAFF
>NA|NA|TRBJ1-2|TRBV12-2
TGTGCAAGTCGCTCAAAAGCGGGACGTATCTATGGCTACACCTTC
CASRSKAGRIYGYTF
>NA|TRBD1|TRBJ2-7|TRBV2
TGTGCCAGCAGAAGGGGACAGGGAGGCGAGCAGTACTTC
CASRRGQGGEQYF
>few|TRBD2|TRBJ2-3|TRBV15
TGTGCCACCAGCAGAGAGCGGGGGGGCACAGATACGCAGTATTTT
CATSRERGGTDTQYF
>NA|TRBD2|TRBJ2-3|TRBV6-6
TGTGCCAGCAGGGACGGACTAGCAACAGATACGCAGTATTTT
CASRDGLATDTQYF
>NA|TRBD1|TRBJ2-7|TRBV5-4
TGTGCCATGGAACAGGGGGGCTACGAGCAGTACTTC
CAMEQGGYEQYF
>NA|NA|TRBJ2-3|TRBV5-1
TGCGCCAGCAGCCCGGACAGCCTTGATACGCAGTATTTT
CASSPDSLDTQYF
>once|TRBD1|TRBJ2-1|TRBV19
TGTGCCAGTAGTCCAGGACAGGTACGCCCCCATGAGCAGTTCTTC
CASSPGQVRPHEQFF
>NA|NA|TRBJ1-6|TRBV30
TGTGCCTGGAGTGTACACCCCCAATATAATTCACCCCTCCACTTT
CAWSVHPQYNSPLHF
>NA|NA|TRBJ1-2|TRBV6-1
TGTGCCAGCAAGGAGGAACGGCGGGTGGGCTACACCTTC
CASKEERRVGYTF
>once|NA|TRBJ2-2|TRBV9
TGTGCCAGCAGCGTAGCCCCCCCCTTGGTGAACACCGGGGAGCTGTTTTTT
CASSVAPPLVNTGELFF
>NA|TRBD1|TRBJ2-7|TRBV27
TGTGCCAGCAGTTTCCAGGGGGCGCGAGCCGAGCAGTACTTC
CASSFQGARAEQYF
>NA|TRBD1|TRBJ2-3|TRBV5-6
TGTGCCAGCAGCCGACAGGGGAATAGCGCAGATACGCAGTATTTT
CASSRQGNSADTQYF
>NA|NA|TRBJ1-1|TRBV19
TGTGCCAGTAGTCCCGGAGTTTTGATAGTCGAAGAAACTGAAGCTTTCTTT
CASSPGVLIVEETEAFF
>NA|TRBD1|TRBJ1-2|TRBV6-1
TGTGCCAGCAGTGAACCCCGGACAGGAGGTGGCTACACCTTC
CASSEPRTGGGYTF
>NA|NA|TRBJ1-5|TRBV19
TGTGCCAGTAGTATTTCACTCCAGCCCCAGCATTTT
CASSISLQPQHF
>NA|TRBD2|TRBJ2-3|TRBV5-1
TGCGCCAGCAGCAGGGGGACTAGCGGGGCGAGCACAGATACGCAGTATTTT
CASSRGTSGASTDTQYF
>NA|NA|TRBJ1-1|TRBV19
TGTGCCAGTAGTATCCCCAGCCGAGAGGGCCCAAACACTGAAGCTTTCTTT
CASSIPSREGPNTEAFF
>NA|NA|TRBJ2-3|TRBV19
TGTGCCAGTAAGTGGGACACAGATACGCAGTATTTT
CASKWDTDTQYF
>NA|NA|TRBJ2-7|TRBV7-6
TGTGCCAGCAGCTTAGACTTAGGCGAGCAGTACTTC
CASSLDLGEQYF
>NA|TRBD1|TRBJ2-5|TRBV5-1
TGCGCCAGCAGCTTAGTCTCCAGGGGGCAGGAGACCCAGTACTTC
CASSLVSRGQETQYF
>NA|NA|TRBJ1-6|TRBV4-3
TGCGCCAGCAGCCAAGAATCGTACACTAGGAGCTCCTATAATTCACCCCTCCACTTT
CASSQESYTRSSYNSPLHF
>few|TRBD2|TRBJ2-3|TRBV7-2
TGTGCCAGCAGAGAGACTAGCGGGGGCAATACGCAGTATTTT
CASRETSGGNTQYF
>NA|NA|TRBJ1-2|TRBV20-1
TGCAGTGCTAGACAGGGGTCTGGCTACACCTTC
CSARQGSGYTF
>NA|TRBD1|TRBJ1-1|TRBV6-5
TGTGCCAGCAGTGGCGACAGGGGGGTTTACACTGAAGCTTTCTTT
CASSGDRGVYTEAFF
>NA|NA|TRBJ1-1|TRBV19
TGTGCCAGTGTCCCGGAACTGAACACTGAAGCTTTCTTT
CASVPELNTEAFF
>NA|TRBD1|TRBJ1-2|TRBV7-2
TGTGCCAGCAGCGCGCCCGGGACAGTTTTTAACTATGGCTACACCTTC
CASSAPGTVFNYGYTF
>few|TRBD1|TRBJ1-2|TRBV4-1
TGCGCCAGCAGCCCCACCCCCGGGACAGTTGGCTACACCTTC
CASSPTPGTVGYTF
>NA|TRBD1|TRBJ1-5|TRBV29-1
TGCAGCGCCGGACAGGGCAATCAGCCCCAGCATTTT
CSAGQGNQPQHF
>once|TRBD2|TRBJ2-2|TRBV30
TGTGCCTGGAGTGTATTGCGGGGGGGCGATCGCACCGGGGAGCTGTTTTTT
CAWSVLRGGDRTGELFF
>once|NA|TRBJ2-5|TRBV28
TGTGCCAGCAGTTCACTACCACGGGGTGGGGAGACCCAGTACTTC
CASSSLPRGGETQYF
>once|TRBD1|TRBJ1-1|TRBV5-8
TGTGCCAGCAGCCCGGGACAGATGAACACTGAAGCTTTCTTT
CASSPGQMNTEAFF
>NA|NA|TRBJ1-2|TRBV11-2
TGTGCCAGCAGCTTAGGGGGGGCGCAGGGGCTGGACTACACCTTC
CASSLGGAQGLDYTF
>NA|NA|TRBJ1-1|TRBV5-1
TGCGCCAGCAGCTTGGTAAGTAAGAACACTGAAGCTTTCTTT
CASSLVSKNTEAFF
>NA|NA|TRBJ2-7|TRBV30
TGTGCCTGGAGTGGTACAGGGAGGTCCTACGAGCAGTACTTC
CAWSGTGRSYEQYF
>NA|NA|TRBJ1-4|TRBV4-1
TGCGCCAGCAGCCATACCTATGAAAAACTGTTTTTT
CASSHTYEKLFF
>NA|NA|TRBJ1-4|TRBV5-6
TGTGCCAGCAGTAGCAGGTTTGAAAAACTGTTTTTT
CASSSRFEKLFF
>once|NA|TRBJ2-5|TRBV5-1
TGCGCCAGCAGCCCCGCGGGGACCCAAGAGACCCAGTACTTC
CASSPAGTQETQYF